These T cell receptor beta chains were read from a single sample in a study of blood T cells in healthy people across ages. TCRdb itself ran the 5' RACE reads through MiXCR, one entry per CDR3 protein. The sample lists about 640,000 distinct CDR3 sequences, approximately 30% seen once, with 15% to 18% in the top ten. Input material: blood. These receptors came from an elderly woman in good health. CDR3s include the opening cysteine and the closing phenylalanine or tryptophan. A D gene is named only where the DNA matches it firmly. Some rows have no size entry. The others give once, few or many, or a class for an expanded clone.

abundance,v_gene,d_gene,j_gene,CDR3aa,CDR3nt
many,TRBV9,TRBD1,TRBJ1-4,CASSVGQGFATNEKLFF,TGTGCCAGCAGCGTAGGACAGGGGTTTGCAACTAATGAAAAACTGTTTTTT
few,TRBV6-2/TRBV6-3,TRBD2,TRBJ2-7,CASRFSGGTYNEQYF,TGTGCCAGCAGATTTAGCGGGGGAACCTACAATGAGCAGTACTTC
few,TRBV28,TRBD1,TRBJ2-7,CASSLSGTGVNEQYF,TGTGCCAGCAGTTTATCCGGGACAGGGGTGAACGAGCAGTACTTC
few,TRBV4-2,TRBD2,TRBJ2-7,CASSQALPGLASCYEQYF,TGTGCCAGCAGCCAAGCTTTACCGGGACTAGCCTCGTGCTACGAGCAGTACTTC
NA,TRBV3-1,NA,TRBJ1-1,CASSQGSFTEAFF,TGTGCCAGCAGCCAAGGCTCCTTCACTGAAGCTTTCTTT
many,TRBV6-2/TRBV6-3,TRBD1,TRBJ2-1,CASSQDRVVDEQFF,TGTGCCAGCAGTCAGGACAGGGTAGTCGATGAGCAGTTCTTC
NA,TRBV6-5,NA,TRBJ1-1,CASRSSTEAFF,TGTGCCAGCAGGTCAAGCACTGAAGCTTTCTTT
many,TRBV27,NA,TRBJ2-3,CASSPSPSTDTQYF,TGTGCCAGCAGTCCCTCCCCTAGCACAGATACGCAGTATTTT
NA,TRBV19,NA,TRBJ1-1,CASTTRPGIEAFF,TGTGCCAGTACCACCCGGCCAGGGATTGAAGCTTTCTTT
many,TRBV25-1,NA,TRBJ1-6,CASRLGADNSPLHF,TGTGCCAGCAGGCTAGGGGCAGATAATTCACCCCTCCACTTT
many,TRBV21-1,NA,TRBJ2-4,CASSKSNRGNIQYF,TGTGCCAGCAGCAAAAGTAACAGGGGGAACATTCAGTACTTC
NA,TRBV28,TRBD1,TRBJ1-2,CASSDYQGAHGYTF,TGTGCCAGTAGCGACTATCAGGGGGCGCATGGCTACACCTTC
NA,TRBV5-1,TRBD1,TRBJ1-1,CASSLSGQGASEAFF,TGCGCCAGCAGCTTGAGCGGACAGGGGGCATCAGAAGCTTTCTTT
many,TRBV28,TRBD1,TRBJ2-7,CASSLSEVLGDRETYEQYF,TGTGCCAGCAGTTTATCTGAAGTATTGGGGGACAGAGAGACCTACGAGCAGTACTTC
NA,TRBV29-1,NA,TRBJ2-2,CSVVRGPSTGELFF,TGCAGCGTTGTCCGGGGCCCTTCCACCGGGGAGCTGTTTTTT
NA,TRBV29-1,TRBD2,TRBJ2-1,CSVVAGGIETQFF,TGCAGTGTTGTAGCGGGGGGGATAGAGACCCAGTTCTTC
NA,TRBV9,NA,TRBJ2-1,CASSVAVRANEQFF,TGTGCCAGCAGCGTAGCTGTCAGGGCCAATGAGCAGTTCTTC
NA,TRBV7-2,NA,TRBJ1-5,CASSQSPGSNQPQHF,TGTGCCAGCAGTCAAAGCCCCGGGAGCAATCAGCCCCAGCATTTT
few,TRBV2,NA,TRBJ2-6,CASSEAPPGGTSGANVLTF,TGTGCCAGCAGTGAAGCGCCGCCGGGGGGCACTTCTGGGGCCAACGTCCTGACTTTC
many,TRBV6-6,NA,TRBJ2-7,CASSYGGASEQYF,TGTGCCAGCAGTTATGGGGGGGCCAGTGAGCAGTACTTC
few,TRBV7-9,TRBD1,TRBJ1-5,CASSEDRAQPQHF,TGTGCCAGCAGCGAAGACAGGGCTCAGCCCCAGCATTTT
NA,TRBV30,TRBD2,TRBJ2-3,CACSGASGGTDTQYF,TGTGCCTGTAGTGGGGCTAGCGGGGGCACAGATACGCAGTATTTT
NA,TRBV7-2,TRBD1,TRBJ1-2,CASSADRASYGYTF,TGTGCCAGCAGCGCCGACAGGGCAAGCTATGGCTACACCTTC
NA,TRBV7-2,NA,TRBJ1-2,CASSLALTYTF,TGTGCCAGCAGCTTAGCTTTGACTTACACCTTC
many,TRBV29-1,TRBD1,TRBJ1-2,CSVGGQGVGGYTF,TGCAGCGTCGGCGGACAGGGGGTAGGTGGCTACACCTTC
many,TRBV29-1,TRBD1,TRBJ2-1,CSARSRGRINEQFF,TGCAGCGCTAGATCAAGGGGGCGAATCAATGAGCAGTTCTTC
once,TRBV7-2,TRBD2,TRBJ2-3,CASSLGEGIQGTQYF,TGTGCCAGCAGCCTAGGGGAGGGAATTCAGGGTACGCAGTATTTT
many,TRBV10-3,TRBD2,TRBJ2-7,CATMGGGAYYEQYF,TGTGCCACCATGGGCGGGGGGGCTTACTACGAGCAGTACTTC
many,TRBV2,TRBD1,TRBJ2-7,CASIIHRDRAEQYF,TGTGCCAGCATCATCCACCGGGACAGGGCCGAGCAGTACTTC
few,TRBV6-2/TRBV6-3,TRBD1,TRBJ1-1,CASRRQGAGRLNTEAFF,TGTGCCAGCAGGCGACAGGGGGCCGGCCGGCTTAACACTGAAGCTTTCTTT
many,TRBV15,NA,TRBJ1-5,CATSREPQTGSNQPQHF,TGTGCCACCAGCAGAGAACCGCAGACAGGCAGCAATCAGCCCCAGCATTTT
NA,TRBV6-2/TRBV6-3,NA,TRBJ1-1,CASSYSRGLNTVAFF,TGTGCCAGCAGTTACTCGCGGGGTTTGAACACTGTAGCTTTCTTT
few,TRBV4-3,TRBD1,TRBJ1-1,CASSQDGTVNTEAFF,TGCGCCAGCAGCCAAGATGGGACAGTTAACACTGAAGCTTTCTTT
many,TRBV27,NA,TRBJ2-3,CASSLGRGVGDTQYF,TGTGCCAGCAGTTTAGGTAGGGGAGTTGGTGATACGCAGTATTTT
many,TRBV5-8,TRBD1,TRBJ2-3,CAYPSRGPSTDTQYF,TGTGCCTACCCATCTAGGGGGCCGAGCACAGATACGCAGTATTTT
few,TRBV3-1,TRBD1,TRBJ1-2,CASSPAPDRVYGYTF,TGTGCCAGCAGCCCCGCCCCGGACAGGGTCTATGGCTACACCTTC
many,TRBV5-6,TRBD1,TRBJ2-1,CASSLTRGRVGNEQFF,TGTGCCAGCAGCTTAACCAGGGGGAGAGTTGGGAATGAGCAGTTCTTC
many,TRBV5-1,TRBD1,TRBJ1-2,CASSLFGQGWYYTF,TGCGCCAGCAGCTTGTTCGGACAGGGTTGGTACTACACCTTC
many,TRBV3-1,NA,TRBJ1-2,CASSQGSTYGYTF,TGTGCCAGCAGCCAAGGCTCCACCTATGGCTACACCTTC
few,TRBV5-4,TRBD2,TRBJ2-1,CASSSSGGASHEQFF,TGTGCCAGCAGCTCCAGCGGGGGGGCTTCACATGAGCAGTTCTTC
NA,TRBV12-3/TRBV12-4,TRBD2,TRBJ2-3,CANSLLAESDAQYF,TGTGCCAACAGTTTACTAGCGGAGTCAGATGCGCAGTATTTT
NA,TRBV30,NA,TRBJ2-5,CAWSGGPQETQYF,TGTGCCTGGAGTGGGGGTCCTCAAGAGACCCAGTACTTC
many,TRBV4-2,NA,TRBJ2-6,CASSQDAGSGANVLTF,TGTGCCAGCAGCCAAGATGCCGGCTCTGGGGCCAACGTCCTGACTTTC
NA,TRBV6-2/TRBV6-3,TRBD1,TRBJ1-6,CASSYSGRGNSPLHF,TGTGCCAGCAGTTATTCGGGCAGGGGGAATTCACCCCTCCACTTT
many,TRBV7-9,NA,TRBJ1-1,CASSFSGLLNTEAFF,TGTGCCAGCAGCTTCTCGGGACTTCTGAACACTGAAGCTTTCTTT
many,TRBV6-5,NA,TRBJ2-6,CASSYLRWSGANVLTF,TGTGCCAGCAGTTACCTTCGTTGGAGCGGGGCCAACGTCCTGACTTTC
many,TRBV6-5,NA,TRBJ2-5,CASSYRAGKSETQYF,TGTGCCAGCAGTTACCGGGCAGGGAAATCGGAGACCCAGTACTTC
many,TRBV24-1,TRBD2,TRBJ2-3,CATSDPTPGLATDTQYF,TGTGCCACCAGTGACCCAACACCGGGACTAGCGACAGATACGCAGTATTTT
NA,TRBV3-1,NA,TRBJ1-3,CASSQGQRGNTIYF,TGTGCCAGCAGCCAAGGACAGAGGGGAAACACCATATATTTT
many,TRBV30,NA,TRBJ2-1,CACLELTVYNEQFF,TGTGCCTGCCTGGAGTTAACTGTCTACAATGAGCAGTTCTTC
many,TRBV10-3,TRBD1,TRBJ2-3,CAINTGQGTVDTQYF,TGTGCCATCAATACGGGACAGGGGACTGTCGATACGCAGTATTTT